A selection of T cell receptor beta chains follows, all from one sample in a study of spatial heterogeneity in lung cancer. TCRdb itself ran the 5' RACE reads through MiXCR, one entry per CDR3 protein. The sample lists more than 50,000 distinct CDR3 sequences, roughly 6.5% occurring once. The source was PBMCs, collected at surgery. The receptors originated from a female donor with early-stage non-small cell lung cancer. CDR3s include the opening cysteine and the closing phenylalanine or tryptophan. The D gene is left open where the match is weak. The size entry is marked missing in some rows and otherwise reads once, few, many or a size class.

many,NA,TRBJ1-5,TRBV7-2,TGTGCCAGCAGCTTATCCCTCTCAGGCAATCAGCCCCAGCATTTT,CASSLSLSGNQPQHF
many,TRBD1,TRBJ2-7,TRBV5-1,TGCGCCAGCAGCCCTGGGACAGTCCTCTCCTACGAGCAGTACTTC,CASSPGTVLSYEQYF
many,NA,TRBJ1-2,TRBV3-1,TGTGCCAGCAGCCAAGATGGTAGTGGGTCAGGGAGAGGTGGCTACACCTTC,CASSQDGSGSGRGGYTF
many,TRBD2,TRBJ2-2,TRBV7-9,TGTGCCAGCAGCCTCCGAGCGGGGACGAACACCGGGGAGCTGTTTTTT,CASSLRAGTNTGELFF
many,NA,TRBJ2-3,TRBV5-1,TGCGCCAGCAGCTTGGATGCGAATACGCAGTATTTT,CASSLDANTQYF
many,NA,TRBJ1-1,TRBV14,TGTGCCAGCAGCCACGACAGAAACACTGAAGCTTTCTTT,CASSHDRNTEAFF
few,NA,TRBJ2-1,TRBV12-3/TRBV12-4,TGTGCCAGCAGTCCAGCGGGTCTTGGGCACAATGAGCAGTTCTTC,CASSPAGLGHNEQFF
many,NA,TRBJ2-2,TRBV19,TGTGCCAGTAGTAGGGGCCAGAGTCCCACCGGGGAGCTGTTTTTT,CASSRGQSPTGELFF
NA,NA,TRBJ2-7,TRBV5-1,TGCGCCAGCAGCTTGGGCGAGGGAGTCTACGAGCAGTACTTC,CASSLGEGVYEQYF
many,NA,TRBJ2-3,TRBV19,TGTGCCAGTGCATACCGGGACATCTTTACAGATACGCAGTATTTT,CASAYRDIFTDTQYF
many,NA,TRBJ1-1,TRBV18,TGTGCCAGCTCACCACCGTGGGGGGCTCGGACTGAAGCTTTCTTT,CASSPPWGARTEAFF
NA,NA,TRBJ2-5,TRBV11-2,TGTGCCAGCAGCCCGCGAACACTCTCAGAGACCCAGTACTTC,CASSPRTLSETQYF
many,NA,TRBJ1-3,TRBV29-1,TGCAGCGTTGTTTCGGTTGGAAACACCATATATTTT,CSVVSVGNTIYF
many,TRBD1,TRBJ2-7,TRBV29-1,TGCAGCGCCGGGGACAGGGCTGGGGAGCAGTACTTC,CSAGDRAGEQYF
many,NA,TRBJ2-3,TRBV7-3,TGTGCCAGCAGCTTAAATTCCCGGGACGACACAGATACGCAGTATTTT,CASSLNSRDDTDTQYF
few,NA,TRBJ1-6,TRBV27,TGTGCCAGCAGTCCTAGTCAGGGGACCTCCTCTTATAATTCACCCCTCCACTTT,CASSPSQGTSSYNSPLHF
NA,TRBD1,TRBJ1-4,TRBV5-1,TGCGCCAGCAGCCCCGGACAGGGAGCCAGACCAAGAACTTTT,CASSPGQGARPRTF
many,TRBD1,TRBJ2-2,TRBV5-6,TGTGCCAGCAGCCCTGACAGGGGCGTAAACACCGGGGAGCTGTTTTTT,CASSPDRGVNTGELFF
many,NA,TRBJ2-1,TRBV25-1,TGTGCCAGCAGTGAACCCGGGTGGGGTGAGCAGTTCTTC,CASSEPGWGEQFF
many,NA,TRBJ1-1,TRBV3-1,TGTGCCAGCAGCCCCGGAATAGGGGACGTTTTCCTCGGGAACACTGAAGCTTTCTTT,CASSPGIGDVFLGNTEAFF
few,NA,TRBJ1-5,TRBV12-3/TRBV12-4,TGTGCCAGCAGTTTAGTGAGACAGCCCCAGCATTTT,CASSLVRQPQHF
NA,NA,TRBJ2-7,TRBV12-3/TRBV12-4,TGTGCCAGCAGTTTTCTAAGGACGAGCTCCTACGAGCAGTACTTC,CASSFLRTSSYEQYF
few,NA,TRBJ2-1,TRBV28,TGTGCCAGCAGCCCGCCGGCGGCCCGTGAGCAGTTCTTC,CASSPPAAREQFF
many,NA,TRBJ2-2,TRBV7-8,TGTGCCAGCAGCTTGGTATCGTACGGGGAGCTGTTTTTT,CASSLVSYGELFF
NA,NA,TRBJ2-5,TRBV19,TGTGCCAGTAGTATAAACAGGGCGGAGACCCAGTACTTC,CASSINRAETQYF
NA,TRBD1,TRBJ1-2,TRBV28,TGTGCCAGCAGTGGGGGACAGGGCTTCTATGGCTACACCTTC,CASSGGQGFYGYTF
many,TRBD1,TRBJ1-2,TRBV7-3,TGTGCCAGCAGCCACGGACAGGGCTATGGCTACACCTTC,CASSHGQGYGYTF
many,NA,TRBJ2-5,TRBV2,TGTGCCAGCAGGGAACAGATACAAGAGACCCAGTACTTC,CASREQIQETQYF
many,TRBD2,TRBJ2-3,TRBV7-2,TGTGCCAGCAGCTTAAGAGGACTAGAAACAGATACGCAGTATTTT,CASSLRGLETDTQYF
many,NA,TRBJ2-4,TRBV20-1,TGCAGTGCTAAGCTGAGGCTAGCCAAAAACATTCAGTACTTC,CSAKLRLAKNIQYF
NA,TRBD1,TRBJ2-5,TRBV7-9,TGTGCCAGCAGCCACACCCTTTCGGACAGGGTATCAACTGGAGAGACCCAGTACTTC,CASSHTLSDRVSTGETQYF
few,NA,TRBJ2-4,TRBV2,TGTGCCAGCAGTGGAAGTTTCCTAGCCAAAAACATTCAGTACTTC,CASSGSFLAKNIQYF
few,NA,TRBJ1-4,TRBV9,TGTGCCAGCAGCGTATCCCGGACCTCGGGGAATGAAAAACTGTTTTTT,CASSVSRTSGNEKLFF
NA,NA,TRBJ1-5,TRBV12-3/TRBV12-4,TGTGCCAGCAACAGAGGCAATCAGCCCCAGCATTTT,CASNRGNQPQHF
many,TRBD2,TRBJ2-7,TRBV20-1,TGCAGTGCTAGACTTAGCGGGCGCTACGAGCAGTACTTC,CSARLSGRYEQYF
many,NA,TRBJ1-5,TRBV6-2/TRBV6-3,TGTGCCAGCAGTGTGGAATACGGCAATCAGCCCCAGCATTTT,CASSVEYGNQPQHF
many,NA,TRBJ2-1,TRBV3-1,TGTGCCAGCAGCCCCCCAGTTAACCCTTACAATGAGCAGTTCTTC,CASSPPVNPYNEQFF
many,NA,TRBJ1-2,TRBV28,TGTGCCAGCACCATCCTTCCAGTCTATGGCTACACCTTC,CASTILPVYGYTF
many,NA,TRBJ2-2,TRBV27,TGTGTTTTAAACTGGGCAGGGTACAAAATTACCGGGGAGCTGTTTTTT,CVLNWAGYKITGELFF
few,NA,TRBJ1-2,TRBV28,TGTGCCAGCAGTTCCGGAGGAGGGCCGGTAGATGGCTACACCTTC,CASSSGGGPVDGYTF
many,TRBD2,TRBJ2-3,TRBV5-4,TGTGCCAGCAGCCCGGGACTAGCGGCAGATACGCAGTATTTT,CASSPGLAADTQYF
many,NA,TRBJ2-3,TRBV7-8,TGTGCCAGCAGCGGGGGGCGGAGGACAGATACGCAGTATTTT,CASSGGRRTDTQYF
NA,NA,TRBJ1-3,TRBV5-7,TGTGCCAGCAGCTTGTGGCGCTCCTCTGGAAACACCATATATTTT,CASSLWRSSGNTIYF
many,NA,TRBJ2-3,TRBV9,TGTGCCAGCAGCCCCCATTCTAGGGACGTTTGGCAGTATTTT,CASSPHSRDVWQYF
few,NA,TRBJ2-1,TRBV5-1,TGCGCCAGCAGCTTGGGGCAACAGGCTTACAATGAGCAGTTCTTC,CASSLGQQAYNEQFF
many,TRBD2,TRBJ2-1,TRBV20-1,TGCAGTGCTAGGGCACAGCGGGGCAACAATGAGCAGTTCTTC,CSARAQRGNNEQFF
NA,TRBD1,TRBJ2-1,TRBV15,TGTGCCACCAGCAGAGTTTCCGACAGGGTGATCAGTTCTAGTGAGCAGTTCTTC,CATSRVSDRVISSSEQFF
many,NA,TRBJ1-2,TRBV3-1,TGTGCCAGCAGCCAGTGGCAGAGATATGGCTACACCTTC,CASSQWQRYGYTF
many,NA,TRBJ1-5,TRBV6-6,TGTGCCAGCAGTCCCTATTTGAATCAGCCCCAGCATTTT,CASSPYLNQPQHF
NA,TRBD1,TRBJ1-2,TRBV20-1,TGCAGTGCTAGGACGGGGACAGATCGGGGCTACACCTTC,CSARTGTDRGYTF
many,NA,TRBJ1-6,TRBV10-3,TGTGCCATCAGTGACTACGGTAATTCACCCCTCCACTTT,CAISDYGNSPLHF
many,NA,TRBJ2-2,TRBV28,TGTGCCAGTGGGGGGACCGGGGAGCTGTTTTTT,CASGGTGELFF
many,NA,TRBJ1-2,TRBV6-2/TRBV6-3,TGTGCCAGCAGTTACGGCTATGGCTACACCTTC,CASSYGYGYTF
many,NA,TRBJ2-3,TRBV20-1,TGCAGTGCCCAGCCCAGGCCCACAGATACGCAGTATTTT,CSAQPRPTDTQYF
NA,NA,TRBJ1-2,TRBV2,TGTGCCAGAAGGGACTACAGGGTGGTACTCTATGGCTACACCTTC,CARRDYRVVLYGYTF